The clone carrying this T cell receptor beta chain was detected once. Antigen specificity is unknown. The sample is drawn from a study of T cell responses to AZD1222 COVID-19 vaccine. Some clones are missing from TCRdb's copy, which holds only in-frame ones; the method was immunoSEQ multiplex PCR. The sample lists roughly 81,000 clones, over 70% occurring once. Study conclusions and caveats: Baseline serostatus was positive in only a handful of AZD1222 recipients. Sampled repertoires all dated from after the peak T cell response.

The CDR3 has 14 amino acids. The V and J ends lost 1 base and 7 bases, in that order; junction bases with no gene match: 3. Germline CDR1 and CDR2: SGHDN and FVKESK. The V call is TRBV14, the J call TRBJ1-2; TRBD1 agrees at 10 bases. Specimen: peripheral blood, collected on day 0 of AZD1222 vaccination. The clonotype was recovered from an adult in good health. CDR3 loop: CASSQVRTGGGYTF. Here the CDR3 DNA reads TGTGCCAGCAGCCAAGTAAGGACAGGGGGTGGCTACACCTTC.